The clone carrying this T cell receptor (beta chain) was detected only a few times. Its antigen is currently unknown. This entry comes from a study of cytomegalovirus exposure and HLA in healthy donors. Findings of the study overall: There were several of the most significant clusters that appeared linked to common viral pathogens in a later analysis. Later on, an analysis showed TCR association rates differing by HLA locus, with DRB1 the most and HLA-C the fewest.

Use of 60 Vbeta and 13 Jbeta primers characterized the PCR. TCRdb's table, derived via immunoSEQ multiplex PCR, lists solely in-frame clones and lacks some. The sample includes about 150,000 clones, 70% of them seen just once. Germline-derived CDR1 and CDR2 are SGHVS and FNYEAQ. The junction had 6 bases not matched to a gene; V was cut back by 2 bases and J by 5 bases. The CDR3 consists of 15 residues. This TCR derives from an older woman in good health and CMV-seropositive. The V call is TRBV7-6, the J call TRBJ2-5; 9 bases line up with TRBD2. The specimen sequenced was PBMCs. The CDR3 bases are TGTGCCAGCAGCTTATTGCGGGAGGGGAGGGAGACCCAGTACTTC. Encoded protein: CASSLLREGRETQYF.